This T cell receptor beta chain was documented in a study of cytomegalovirus exposure and HLA in healthy donors. The V gene's germline CDR1 is PRHDT and CDR2 FYEKMQ (reference sequence). The length of the CDR3 is 15 residues. J lost 3 bases, V lost 5 bases, and 7 bases had no gene match. The PCR had 60 Vbeta and 13 Jbeta primers. Profiled with immunoSEQ multiplex PCR; TCRdb holds only in-frame clones, not every one. The ten most abundant clones cover more than 1.5% of a sample with about 120,000 clones. The gene calls are TRBV13 and TRBJ2-7; 10 nucleotides line up with TRBD1. Specimen: PBMCs. The TCR originated in a man aged 18 to 35 in good health and CMV-seronegative. The DNA for the CDR3 is TGTGCCAGCAGCAACCCGGGACAGGGGAGCTACGAGCAGTACTTC. This codes for CASSNPGQGSYEQYF.